This T cell receptor beta chain was sequenced during a study of monozygotic twins with inflammatory bowel disease. Findings of the study overall: Separate T cell subtypes could not be resolved from one another.

Regarding this clonotype: Its antigen is as yet unknown.

CDR1 and CDR2 from the germline V gene are LGHNA and YSLEER. There are 16 residues in the CDR3. UMIs that had a 6-nucleotide sample barcode were put in using template switching. Each of TCRalpha and TCRbeta cDNA went through two nested PCRs, lasting around 16 and 10 cycles. TCRdb reprocessed the 5' RACE reads and stores each CDR3 protein as one record, lacking DNA. The sample includes 440,000 or so distinct CDR3 sequences. The sequence came from a human donor with ulcerative colitis or Crohn's disease, or a healthy co-twin of an affected twin (not recorded which). The V call is TRBV4-3, the J call TRBJ2-3; TCRdb calls TRBD2, which cannot be checked without DNA. The sample taken for sequencing was blood. The CDR3 sequence is CASSQGTSPLPDTQYF.